The present T cell receptor beta chain was sequenced within a study of lung T cells in sarcoidosis with Löfgren's syndrome (dated by TCRdb to 2016 to 2017). In the study overall: Sarcoidosis was characterized as a granulomatous disease that mainly affects the lungs and features an accumulation of CD4+ T cells in bronchoalveolar lavage fluid. The repertoire analyses centered on Lofgren's syndrome patients.

Results and caveats for the whole study, not just this receptor: Analysis of alphabeta pairing showed that TRAV12-1 paired preferentially with TRBV2, and the TCRs formed by this pairing showed CDR3 homology. Multiple Lofgren's syndrome patients were reported to share TRAV12-1 and TRBV2 CDR3 motifs, a finding that suggests public CD4+ TCR repertoires. Recognition of a sarcoidosis-associated antigen was only suggested; the antigen itself remained putative and unidentified. TRAV12-1 and TRBV2 were reported as the most expanded V gene segments in Löfgren's syndrome patients compared with control subjects.

Ten or more counts support this clonotype. No cognate antigen has been identified for it. The record has no base qualities; no much larger clone is one base away. The listed sequencing device is Illumina MiSeq. TCRdb trimmed the raw reads at Q25, called clones with MiXCR and kept productive beta chains. Duplicate CDR3 protein sequences are folded into a single record with the most common DNA and genes. For this sample the table gives some 65,000 distinct CDR3 sequences, of which about 20% were detected only once. The top ten hold 2% to 2.5% of the sample. According to the germline V gene, CDR1 reads KGHSH and CDR2 reads LQKENI. V is clipped by 4 bases and J by 1 base, and the sequence between their germline boundaries is 10 bases long. Inclusive of the bounding cysteine and phenylalanine, the CDR3 is 14 residues long. The entry retains the CDR3 DNA only, 42 bases that are in frame from base 1.

The receptor was isolated from a human donor with sarcoidosis (Löfgren's syndrome or another form), or a control subject (not recorded which). Sequenced sample: CD4+ T cells from PBMCs. The chain uses TRBV18 and TRBJ1-1; a weak D assignment points to TRBD1 (6 bases agree). In nucleotide form, the sequence is TGTGCCAGCTCACTTACAGGGCGGAACACTGAAGCTTTCTTT. This gives the protein CASSLTGRNTEAFF. Full variable domain (CDR3 extended with the reference TRBV18 and TRBJ1-1 proteins): NAGVMQNPRHLVRRRGQEARLRCSPMKGHSHVYWYRQLPEEGLKFMVYLQKENIIDESGMPKERFSAEFPKEGPSILRIQQVVRGDSAAYFCASSLTGRNTEAFFGQGTRLTVV.